This T cell receptor (beta chain) came from a study of identical twins. Whole-study findings and limits: Donors were not followed over many years; analysis was cross-sectional.

With 5 bases clipped from V and 0 bases from J, the junction kept 6 bases outside the gene matches. This CDR3 has 15 residues. The germline V gene has CDR1 DFQATT and CDR2 SNEGSKA (reference sequence). Each CDR3 protein is one row after TCRdb ran MiXCR on the 5' RACE reads. Of some 1,700,000 distinct CDR3 sequences in the sample, less than 40% were seen once. With regard to this clonotype: As yet, its antigen is unknown.

The material sequenced was cord blood. This chain uses TRBV20-1 with TRBJ2-3, with 9 bases that match TRBD2. This TCR was sampled from a newborn girl in good health. In DNA form, the CDR3 reads TGCAGTGCTTCACATAGCGGGAGAAGCACAGATACGCAGTATTTT. Its protein product is CSASHSGRSTDTQYF.